This is a list of T cell receptor beta chains from one sample in a study of T cells after posttransplantation cyclophosphamide. Only in-frame clones appear in the TCRdb table, and some are missing; sequencing was by immunoSEQ multiplex PCR. The table has 5,500 to 8,500 clones, more than 65% seen once. The specimen was PBMCs, collected after allogeneic stem cell transplant with posttransplant cyclophosphamide. The receptors here all came from a female patient in her fifties who received an allogeneic stem cell transplant from a related donor, was CMV-positive, and had no GVHD. Certain T cells may be donor cells from the graft. The CDR3 runs from the conserved cysteine through the conserved F or W. The order of the fields is clone size, J gene, V gene, D gene, CDR3 DNA, CDR3 protein. A D gene is named only where the DNA matches it firmly. Expanded clones are given a class, and other clones once, few, many or no size at all.

-,TRBJ1-6,TRBV5-6,TRBD1,TGTGCCGGTCCCGTTGGGACAGATAATTCACCCCTCCACTTT,CAGPVGTDNSPLHF
-,TRBJ2-7,TRBV6-6,TRBD2,TGTGCCAGCACTAGCGGGAGGGACTACGAGCAGTACTTC,CASTSGRDYEQYF
-,TRBJ2-1,TRBV13,TRBD1,TGTGCCAGCAGCCTCTCGGGACAGGGAAGAGATGAGCAGTTCTTC,CASSLSGQGRDEQFF
-,TRBJ2-2,TRBV11-3,-,TGTGCCAGCAGCCCTAGGAGTGGAGCCGGGGAGCTGTTTTTT,CASSPRSGAGELFF
-,TRBJ1-5,TRBV6-1,-,TGTGCCAGCAGGCTCGGGGGTGGGGGCAATCAGCCCCAGCATTTT,CASRLGGGGNQPQHF
-,TRBJ1-6,TRBV28,TRBD1,TGTGCCAGCAGGCCCTACCCCGGGACAGACTATAATTCCCCCCTCCACTTT,CASRPYPGTDYNSPLHF
-,TRBJ1-5,TRBV5-1,-,TGCGCCAGCAGCTGGCATCAGCCCCAGCATTTT,CASSWHQPQHF
-,TRBJ2-3,TRBV10-3,-,TGTGCCATCAGTGAGCGGGATACGCAGTATTTT,CAISERDTQYF
-,TRBJ2-1,TRBV7-6,TRBD2,TGTGCCAGCAGCTCGCTAGCGGAATCCTACAATGAGCAGTTCTTC,CASSSLAESYNEQFF
-,TRBJ2-7,TRBV28,-,TGTGCCAGCAGACCACAGGGTACCTACGAGCAGTACTTC,CASRPQGTYEQYF
-,TRBJ2-3,TRBV5-4,TRBD2,TGTGCCAGCAGCTTGGCCCAGCGGGGGGGGGATACGCAGTATTTT,CASSLAQRGGDTQYF
-,TRBJ2-1,TRBV11-3,TRBD2,TGTGCCAGCAGCCCCGGGACTAGCGTGCATGAGCAGTTCTTC,CASSPGTSVHEQFF
-,TRBJ2-3,TRBV5-4,TRBD2,TGTGCCAGCAGCGTGGGACTAGCGGGGGGTACAGATACGCAGTATTTT,CASSVGLAGGTDTQYF
-,TRBJ2-7,TRBV27,TRBD1,TGTGCCAGCAGTTTCGCAGGGGGCTACGAGCAGTACTTC,CASSFAGGYEQYF
-,TRBJ2-5,TRBV10-1,TRBD2,TGCGCCAGCAGTGAGGCTAGCGGGGGAGAGACCCAGTACTTC,CASSEASGGETQYF
once,TRBJ1-5,TRBV30,TRBD1,TGTGCCTGGAGTGGCTTGACAGGGGTGGCAGATCAGCCCCAGCATTTT,CAWSGLTGVADQPQHF
-,TRBJ2-2,TRBV2,-,TGTGCCAGCAGTGACGGGAGCCTGAACACCGGGGAGCTGTTTTTT,CASSDGSLNTGELFF
-,TRBJ2-1,TRBV14,TRBD1,TGTGCCAGCAGCCGGCCGGGACAGAGTTTCTACAATGAGCAGTTCTTC,CASSRPGQSFYNEQFF
-,TRBJ2-2,TRBV18,-,TGTGCCAGCTCACATACAGGGATCGAACCCGGGGAGCTGTTTTTT,CASSHTGIEPGELFF
-,TRBJ2-5,TRBV29-1,TRBD1,TGCAGCTCTAGCAGGGGGCAAGAGACCCAGTACTTC,CSSSRGQETQYF
-,TRBJ2-1,TRBV6-1,TRBD1,TGTGCCAGCAGTCCGGGACAGCCCTACAATGAGCAGTTCTTC,CASSPGQPYNEQFF
-,TRBJ1-5,TRBV6-1,-,TGTGCCAGCAGTGATCAGGGTCGTCAGCCCCAGCATTTT,CASSDQGRQPQHF
-,TRBJ1-4,TRBV11-2,TRBD1,TGTGCCAGCAGCCCGACCACAGGGGAGACTGAAAAACTGTTTTTT,CASSPTTGETEKLFF
-,TRBJ2-1,TRBV4-1,TRBD1,TGCGCCAGCAGCCGGCTGCTAGCAGGGGGAAATGAGCAGTTCTTC,CASSRLLAGGNEQFF
-,TRBJ2-7,TRBV9,-,TGTGCCAGCAGTACTGAACAGGCTACACTCTACGAGCAGTACTTC,CASSTEQATLYEQYF
-,TRBJ2-3,TRBV5-8,-,TGTGCCAGCACGATCCGCCAGCGGCTTAGCACAGATACGCAGTATTTT,CASTIRQRLSTDTQYF
-,TRBJ1-2,TRBV7-9,TRBD1,TGTGCCAGCAGCCCTTCCGGACAGGGGGACCATGGCTACACCTTC,CASSPSGQGDHGYTF
-,TRBJ2-7,TRBV2,TRBD2,TGTGCCAGCTTCCTAGCGGGAGTGAGAGAGCAGTACTTC,CASFLAGVREQYF
once,TRBJ2-5,TRBV29-1,-,TGCAGCGTTGGACAGTACCAAGAGACCCAGTACTTC,CSVGQYQETQYF
-,TRBJ1-1,TRBV5-1,-,TGCGCCAGCAGCCCGGAGCCAGCCGACACTGAAGCTTTCTTT,CASSPEPADTEAFF
-,TRBJ2-3,TRBV28,TRBD1,TGTGCCAGCAGTTCCAGGGACAGGGCTACGCAGTATTTT,CASSSRDRATQYF
-,TRBJ1-3,TRBV19,-,TGTGCCTCCCACGCGCTCGGAAACACCATATATTTT,CASHALGNTIYF
-,TRBJ2-2,TRBV6-5,-,TGTGCCAGCAGGGAGGTGCGGGGGCGAACCGGGGAGCTGTTTTTT,CASREVRGRTGELFF
-,TRBJ2-1,TRBV7-9,-,TGTGCCAGCAGCGCCGGGGGAAATGAGCAGTTCTTC,CASSAGGNEQFF
-,TRBJ1-1,TRBV12-1,-,TGTGCCAGCAGCCGCGCGCGGGGGGGGCGCGGTAACACTGAAGCTTTCTTT,CASSRARGGRGNTEAFF
-,TRBJ2-2,TRBV9,-,TGTGCCAGCAGCGTAGTGGACAGCACCGGGGAGCTGTTTTTT,CASSVVDSTGELFF
-,TRBJ1-2,TRBV4-1,-,TGCGCCAGCAGCCAACAGTATCCCTCGCGCGGTGGAGGCTACACCTTC,CASSQQYPSRGGGYTF